The clone carrying this TCR beta chain turned up a few times. cDNA synthesis used the whole RNA isolate, giving expressed TCRB sequences. The method was immunoSEQ multiplex PCR; TCRdb's version includes in-frame clones alone and lacks a portion of them. The data contain some 230,000 clones, 9.6% of them singletons. This entry comes from a study of beta chain features in type 1 diabetes. CDR1 and CDR2 (germline): SQVTM, ANQGSEA. The CDR3 length is 13 residues. The trim removed 7 bases at V and 2 bases at J, leaving 7 bases unmatched. The receptor was derived from a young woman in good health. The sample was naive CD4+ T cells from blood. V gene TRBV29-1 combines with J gene TRBJ2-7, with 8 bases matching TRBD1. The CDR3 loop reads CSAIPGQAYEQYF. CDR3 bases: TGCAGCGCCATACCGGGACAGGCCTACGAGCAGTACTTC.